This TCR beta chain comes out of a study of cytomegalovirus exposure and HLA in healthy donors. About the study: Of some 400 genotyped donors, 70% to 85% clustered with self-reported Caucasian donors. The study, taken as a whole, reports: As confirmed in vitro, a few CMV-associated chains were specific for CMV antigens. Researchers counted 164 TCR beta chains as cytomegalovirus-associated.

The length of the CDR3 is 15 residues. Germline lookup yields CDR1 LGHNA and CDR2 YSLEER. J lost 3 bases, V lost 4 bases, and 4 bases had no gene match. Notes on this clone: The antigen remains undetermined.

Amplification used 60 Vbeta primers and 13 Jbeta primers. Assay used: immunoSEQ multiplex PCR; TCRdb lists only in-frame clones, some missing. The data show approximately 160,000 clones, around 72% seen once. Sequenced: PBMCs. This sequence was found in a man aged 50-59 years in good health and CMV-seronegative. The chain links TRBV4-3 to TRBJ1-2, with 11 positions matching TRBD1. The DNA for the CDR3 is TGCGCCAGCAGCCCACGGACAGGGGGCGACTATGGCTACACCTTC. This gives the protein CASSPRTGGDYGYTF.